This TCR beta chain was obtained from a study of graft-versus-host responses after intestinal transplantation (dated by TCRdb to the early 2020s). Regarding the research as a whole: The transplants that recipients got were multivisceral, liver-intestinal, or isolated intestinal. Alloreactive clones were identified by sequencing pre-transplant mixed lymphocyte reaction products and comparing them with unstimulated pre-transplant donor and recipient T cells. All recipients received anti-thymocyte globulin induction followed by maintenance tacrolimus and steroids for roughly 3 years. The cohort enrolled under 25 intestinal transplant recipients including one retransplant, and a few patients lacking pretransplant specimens were excluded. A peak of at least 4% donor T cells among recipient peripheral blood mononuclear cells was the definition used for donor T cell macrochimerism. Rather than being sequenced by the commercial service, samples from a few later patients were sequenced in-house on an Illumina MiSeq and processed with MiXCR. After intestinal transplantation, graft-versus-host and host-versus-graft alloreactive T cell clones were followed in the graft, circulation and bone marrow using bulk TCR-beta CDR3 sequencing.

In the first month after transplant, blood samples were collected up to 4 times, and after that at least monthly when available. The method was the immunoSEQ multiplex PCR assay. For most patients, high-throughput TCR-beta CDR3 sequencing of genomic DNA was performed by Adaptive Biotechnologies. On the study's bioinformatics: TCR sequencing data were retrieved from Adaptive's ImmunoSEQ software for 15 to 20 patients, whereas a few other patients were processed with MiXCR and VDJtools. CDR3 nucleotide sequences shared between donor and recipient were removed because their origin could not be assigned. To be classed as alloreactive, a clone needed at least 2-fold expansion over unstimulated cells and a minimum CFSE-low frequency of 0.002% (template counts) or 0.001% (read counts). Clones detected in sequenced pre-transplant spleen, lymph node, or MLR CFSE-low populations of the donor or recipient were defined as mappable. The cumulative frequency of alloreactive clones was calculated as a percentage of all sequences, weighted by copy number. In its TCRdb copy, this immuneACCESS table keeps in-frame sequences only and misses some clones. Where compared with another copy, unresolved V genes explain less than half of these, and the others have no known cause. Clone size and V and J calls were adopted from that table, with D and trimming inferred from the DNA. The sample table shows over 40,000 clones, and approximately 95% are seen once. In total, the top ten clones hold 4.5% to 7.5% of the sample.

The CDR3 contains 15 residues, cysteine and phenylalanine counted. Of the read, only the CDR3 DNA is kept; its 45 bases are in frame from base 1. Looking up the germline V gene yields CDR1 MRHNA and CDR2 SNTAGT. V and J are trimmed by 5 bases and 7 bases, and the gene matches miss 5 bases of the junction. Concerning this clone itself: No cognate antigen has been identified for it. Per-base quality was not reported, and no clone a single base away is much larger than it.

The paper as a whole reports these results and caveats: GvH clones were detected in recipient bone marrow, and some of these GvH clones were observed earlier in ileal mucosa or blood, consistent with an intestinal mucosal origin. Early after transplant, peak levels of circulating GvH clones were associated with declines in HvG clones. The conclusions were limited by the relatively low number and heterogeneity of the intestinal transplant patients. In the allografts of patients with donor T cell macrochimerism, GvH to HvG T cell clonal ratios were high.

The source is a human patient who received an intestinal transplant, so some T cells may come from the graft donor. Sequenced material: PBMCs, taken around 800 days after a first intestinal transplant, on the day of a second. Recombination joined TRBV6-4 with TRBJ2-1, and 13 bases in between align with TRBD2. CDR3 protein: CASSITSGRVNEQFF. The sequenced DNA: TGTGCCAGCAGTATAACTAGCGGGAGGGTTAATGAGCAGTTCTTC.